This T cell receptor beta chain comes out of a study of T cells in Graves' hyperthyroidism and ophthalmopathy. Overall study results and limits: Model-based prediction identified ophthalmopathy a median roughly 5.9 months prior to its onset.

The study defined stable Graves' hyperthyroidism as no ophthalmopathy progression within 18 months. Patients aged 18 to 65 with hyperthyroidism were newly diagnosed, with duration under 2 months. Looked up from germline, CDR1 is KGHDR and CDR2 is SFDVKD. The CDR3 contains 16 residues. The ends lost 4 bases at V and 2 bases at J; junction bases unmatched: 6. In its sample, this clonotype was seen a few times. Antigen specificity is unknown. Amplification targeted TCR beta CDR3 regions from RNA transcripts. TCR CDR3 regions were first amplified by RT-PCR with HTBI primers. MiXCR, applied by TCRdb to the multiplex PCR reads, yields one record per CDR3 protein. The sample carries some 510,000 distinct CDR3 sequences, around 42% recorded once.

Material: peripheral blood or thyroid tissue (not recorded which). The chain recombines TRBV24-1 with TRBJ2-3, with 9 positions matching TRBD2. The sequence derives from a woman under 30 with Graves' hyperthyroidism. Here the CDR3 reads CATSDRGGRVTDTQYF. The DNA of the CDR3 is TGTGCCACCAGTGACCGAGGCGGGAGGGTCACAGATACGCAGTATTTT.